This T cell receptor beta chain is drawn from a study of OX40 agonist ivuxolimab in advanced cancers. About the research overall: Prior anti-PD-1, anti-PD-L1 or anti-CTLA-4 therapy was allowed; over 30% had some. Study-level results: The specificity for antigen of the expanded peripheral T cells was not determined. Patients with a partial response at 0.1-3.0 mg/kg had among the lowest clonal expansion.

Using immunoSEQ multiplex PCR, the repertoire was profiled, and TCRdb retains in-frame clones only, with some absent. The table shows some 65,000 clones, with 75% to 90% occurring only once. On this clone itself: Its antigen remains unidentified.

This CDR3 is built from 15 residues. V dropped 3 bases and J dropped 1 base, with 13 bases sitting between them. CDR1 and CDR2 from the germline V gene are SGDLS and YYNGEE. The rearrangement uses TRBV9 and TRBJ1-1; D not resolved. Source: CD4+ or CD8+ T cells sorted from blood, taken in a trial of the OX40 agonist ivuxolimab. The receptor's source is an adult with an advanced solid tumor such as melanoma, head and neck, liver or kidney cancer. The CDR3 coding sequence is TGTGCCAGCAGCGCTGACTTACGGAGGAACACTGAAGCTTTCTTT. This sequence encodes CASSADLRRNTEAFF.